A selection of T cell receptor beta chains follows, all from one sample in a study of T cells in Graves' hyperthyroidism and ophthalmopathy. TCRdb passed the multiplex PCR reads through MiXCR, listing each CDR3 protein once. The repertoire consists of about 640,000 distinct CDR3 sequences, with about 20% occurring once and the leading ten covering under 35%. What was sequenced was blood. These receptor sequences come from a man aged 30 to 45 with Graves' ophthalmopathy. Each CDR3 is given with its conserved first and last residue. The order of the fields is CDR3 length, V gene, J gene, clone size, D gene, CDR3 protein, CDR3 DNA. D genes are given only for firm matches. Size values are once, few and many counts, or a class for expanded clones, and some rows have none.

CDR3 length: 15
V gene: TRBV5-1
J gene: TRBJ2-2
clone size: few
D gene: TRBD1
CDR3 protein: CASSSGTGGPGELFF
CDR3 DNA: TGCGCCAGCAGCTCCGGGACAGGGGGGCCCGGGGAGCTGTTTTTT

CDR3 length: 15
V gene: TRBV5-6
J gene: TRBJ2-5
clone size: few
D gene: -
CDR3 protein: CASSLRTHTPETQYF
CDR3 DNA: TGTGCCAGCAGCTTGAGAACCCATACACCAGAGACCCAGTACTTC

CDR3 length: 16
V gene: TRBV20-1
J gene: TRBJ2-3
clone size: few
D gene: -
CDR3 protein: CSARSAQNPSTDTQYF
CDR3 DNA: TGCAGTGCTAGATCGGCGCAGAACCCTAGCACAGATACGCAGTATTTT

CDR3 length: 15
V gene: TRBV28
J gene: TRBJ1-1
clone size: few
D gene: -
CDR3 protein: CASSEGGGVNTEAFF
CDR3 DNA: TGTGCCAGCAGTGAGGGGGGAGGCGTGAACACTGAAGCTTTCTTT

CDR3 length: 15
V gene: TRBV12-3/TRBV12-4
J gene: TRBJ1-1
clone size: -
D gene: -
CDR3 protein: CASSQAGRRATEAFF
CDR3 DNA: TGTGCCAGCAGTCAGGCAGGCAGGCGCGCGACTGAAGCTTTCTTT

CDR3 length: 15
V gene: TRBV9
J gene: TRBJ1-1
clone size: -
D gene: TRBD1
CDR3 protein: CASSGQGTGPSEAFF
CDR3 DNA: TGTGCCAGCAGCGGTCAGGGGACAGGTCCCTCTGAAGCTTTCTTT

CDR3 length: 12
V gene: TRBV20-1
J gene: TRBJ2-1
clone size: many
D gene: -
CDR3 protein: CSASEQHHEQFF
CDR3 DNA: TGCAGTGCTAGCGAGCAGCACCATGAGCAGTTCTTC

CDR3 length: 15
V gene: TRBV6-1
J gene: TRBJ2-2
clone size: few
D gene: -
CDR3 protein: CASTPRGVYTGELFF
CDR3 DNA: TGTGCCAGCACTCCTCGGGGAGTTTACACCGGGGAGCTGTTTTTT

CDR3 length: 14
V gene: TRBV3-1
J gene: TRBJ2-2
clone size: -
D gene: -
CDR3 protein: CASSQAGHTGELFF
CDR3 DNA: TGTGCCAGCAGCCAAGCGGGACACACCGGGGAGCTGTTTTTT

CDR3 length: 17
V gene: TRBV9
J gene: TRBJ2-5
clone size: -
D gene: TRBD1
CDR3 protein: CASSVASGGTGVETQYF
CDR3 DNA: TGTGCCAGCAGCGTAGCGTCCGGGGGGACAGGGGTCGAGACCCAGTACTTC

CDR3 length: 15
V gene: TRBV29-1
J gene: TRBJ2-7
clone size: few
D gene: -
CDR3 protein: CSVEDLNTAPYEQYF
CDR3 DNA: TGCAGCGTTGAAGATCTTAACACAGCACCCTACGAGCAGTACTTC

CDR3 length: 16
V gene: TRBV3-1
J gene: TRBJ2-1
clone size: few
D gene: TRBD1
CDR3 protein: CASSQERTGPYNEQFF
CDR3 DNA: TGTGCCAGCAGCCAAGAGCGGACAGGGCCATACAATGAGCAGTTCTTC

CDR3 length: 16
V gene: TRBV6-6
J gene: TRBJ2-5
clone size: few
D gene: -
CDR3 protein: CASSYLGSGAQETQYF
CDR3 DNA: TGTGCCAGCAGTTACTTAGGCTCCGGAGCACAAGAGACCCAGTACTTC

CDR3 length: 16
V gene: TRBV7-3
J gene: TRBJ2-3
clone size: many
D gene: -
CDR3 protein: CASSLKEGRSTDTQYF
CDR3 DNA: TGTGCCAGCAGCTTGAAAGAGGGCCGAAGCACAGATACGCAGTATTTT

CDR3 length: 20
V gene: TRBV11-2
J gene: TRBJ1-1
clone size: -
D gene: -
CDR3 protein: CASSLDSIKRRGAYETEAFF
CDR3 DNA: TGTGCCAGCAGCTTAGACTCCATCAAACGCAGGGGCGCTTATGAAACTGAAGCTTTCTTT

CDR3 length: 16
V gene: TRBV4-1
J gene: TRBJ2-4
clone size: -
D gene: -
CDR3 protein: CASSQDQDSEKNIQYF
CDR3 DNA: TGCGCCAGCAGCCAAGATCAGGACAGTGAGAAAAACATTCAGTACTTC

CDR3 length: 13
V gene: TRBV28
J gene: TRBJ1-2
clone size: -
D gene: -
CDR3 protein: CASSSQGRGGYTF
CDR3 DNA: TGTGCCAGCAGTTCCCAGGGTCGTGGAGGCTACACCTTC

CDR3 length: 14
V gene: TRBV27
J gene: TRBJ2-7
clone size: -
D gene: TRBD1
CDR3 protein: CASSSTGTAYEQYF
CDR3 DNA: TGTGCCAGCAGTTCGACCGGGACAGCCTACGAGCAGTACTTC

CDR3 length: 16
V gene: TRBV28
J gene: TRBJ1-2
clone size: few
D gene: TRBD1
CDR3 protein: CASSSPGTGGAYGYTF
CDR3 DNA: TGTGCCAGCAGTTCACCCGGGACAGGGGGCGCCTATGGCTACACCTTC

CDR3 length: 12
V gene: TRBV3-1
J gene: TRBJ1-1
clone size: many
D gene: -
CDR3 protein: CASSHRGSEAFF
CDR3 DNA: TGTGCCAGCAGCCACAGGGGCTCTGAAGCTTTCTTT

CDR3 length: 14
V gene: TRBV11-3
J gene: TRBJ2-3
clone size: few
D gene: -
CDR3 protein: CASSLVSFGGTQYF
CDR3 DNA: TGTGCCAGCAGCTTAGTCTCATTTGGTGGGACGCAGTATTTT

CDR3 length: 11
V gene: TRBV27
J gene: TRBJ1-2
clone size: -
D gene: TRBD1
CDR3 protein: CASSQGGSYTF
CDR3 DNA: TGTGCCAGCAGTCAGGGGGGGAGCTACACCTTC

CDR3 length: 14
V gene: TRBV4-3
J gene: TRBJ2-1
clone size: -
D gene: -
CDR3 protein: CASSQVLADNEQFF
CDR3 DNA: TGCGCCAGCAGCCAAGTACTAGCCGACAATGAGCAGTTCTTC

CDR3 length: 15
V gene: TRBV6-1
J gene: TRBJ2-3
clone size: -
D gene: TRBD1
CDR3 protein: CASKIRGLSTDTQYF
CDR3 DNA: TGTGCCAGCAAGATAAGGGGGCTAAGCACAGATACGCAGTATTTT

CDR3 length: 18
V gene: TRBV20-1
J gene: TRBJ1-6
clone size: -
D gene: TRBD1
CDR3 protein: CSAPSPGQRNSYNSPLHF
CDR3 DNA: TGCAGTGCACCTTCGCCGGGACAGCGGAACTCCTATAATTCACCCCTCCACTTT

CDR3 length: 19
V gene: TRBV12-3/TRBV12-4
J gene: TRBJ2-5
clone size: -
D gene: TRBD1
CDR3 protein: CASSLARRDRVKIQETQYF
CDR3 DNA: TGTGCCAGCAGTTTGGCCCGTAGGGACAGGGTGAAGATCCAAGAGACCCAGTACTTC

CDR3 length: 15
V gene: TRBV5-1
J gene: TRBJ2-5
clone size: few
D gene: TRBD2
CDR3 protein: CASSLVSSGGETQYF
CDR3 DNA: TGTGCCAGCAGCTTGGTCTCTAGCGGCGGGGAGACCCAGTACTTC

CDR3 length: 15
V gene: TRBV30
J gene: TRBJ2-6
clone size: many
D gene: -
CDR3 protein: CAWSVLETGANVLTF
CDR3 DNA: TGTGCCTGGAGTGTACTGGAGACTGGGGCCAACGTCCTGACTTTC

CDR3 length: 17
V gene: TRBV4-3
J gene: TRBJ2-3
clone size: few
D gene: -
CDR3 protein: CASSQSTGGRAKDTQYF
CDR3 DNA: TGCGCCAGCAGCCAATCCACAGGGGGGAGGGCCAAAGATACGCAGTATTTT

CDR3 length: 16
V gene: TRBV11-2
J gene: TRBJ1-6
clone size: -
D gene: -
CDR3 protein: CASSRRQRGVGSPLHF
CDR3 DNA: TGTGCCAGCAGCCGTCGACAGAGGGGGGTGGGTTCACCCCTCCACTTT